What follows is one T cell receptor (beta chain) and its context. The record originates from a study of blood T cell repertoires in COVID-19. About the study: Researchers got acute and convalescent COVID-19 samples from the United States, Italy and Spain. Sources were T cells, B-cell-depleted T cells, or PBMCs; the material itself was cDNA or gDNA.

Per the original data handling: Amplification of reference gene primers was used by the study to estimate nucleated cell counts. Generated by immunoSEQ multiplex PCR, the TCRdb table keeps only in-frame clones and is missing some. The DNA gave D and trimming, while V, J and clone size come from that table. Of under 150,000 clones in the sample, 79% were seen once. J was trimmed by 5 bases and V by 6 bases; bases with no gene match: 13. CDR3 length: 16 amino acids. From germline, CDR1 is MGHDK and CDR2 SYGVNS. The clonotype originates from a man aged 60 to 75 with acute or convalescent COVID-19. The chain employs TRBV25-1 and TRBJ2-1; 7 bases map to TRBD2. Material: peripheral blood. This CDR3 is CASRTPGLAADNEQFF. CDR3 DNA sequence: TGTGCCAGCAGGACCCCCGGGCTAGCGGCTGACAATGAGCAGTTCTTC. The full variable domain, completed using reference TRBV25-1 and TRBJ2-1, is EADIYQTPRYLVIGTGKKITLECSQTMGHDKMYWYQQDPGMELHLIHYSYGVNSTEKGDLSSESTVSRIRTEHFPLTLESARPSHTSQYLCASRTPGLAADNEQFFGPGTRLTVL.